This T cell receptor beta chain was captured in a study of blood T cell repertoires in COVID-19. About the research overall: Samples representing acute and convalescent COVID-19 were sourced from the United States, Italy and Spain.

How the authors handled the data: By means of reference gene primer amplification, nucleated cell counts were estimated. The assay was immunoSEQ multiplex PCR, and TCRdb's table has in-frame clones only and misses some. The V and J calls and the clone size are those of that table, but D and trimming were determined from the DNA. The repertoire holds 330,000 or so clones, with roughly 90% as singletons. V lost 5 bases and J lost 2; bases outside the gene matches: 9. This CDR3 is 16 amino acids long. Germline V gives CDR1 SEHNR, CDR2 FQNEAQ (reference sequence). The receptor was isolated from a woman in her 30s who had recovered from COVID-19. This sequence joins TRBV7-9 and TRBJ1-5, with 7 bases matching TRBD1. Material for sequencing was PBMCs or T cells enriched from blood (not recorded which). The CDR3, as DNA: TGTGCCAGCAGCCCAGGGGACAGTTGGGGCAATCAGCCCCAGCATTTT. Protein: CASSPGDSWGNQPQHF.